The clone carrying this TCR beta chain was recorded a few times. Antigen: not known. This specimen belongs to a study of response to subunit inactivated influenza vaccine. Study outcomes and limitations: After each seasonal influenza vaccination, few new T cells are recruited, the authors suggested.

The CDR3 is made up of 12 amino acids. Germline V gene lookup returns CDR1 SGHTA and CDR2 FQGNSA. V was pared by 0 bases and J by 9 bases, with 7 bases between. MiXCR, run by TCRdb on the RT-PCR reads, gives a single entry per CDR3 protein. The sample holds fewer than 650,000 distinct CDR3 sequences, about an eighth seen once. This TCR was recovered from a man aged 50 to 60 who received an inactivated influenza vaccine. The V call is TRBV7-2, the J call TRBJ2-3, with no clear D. Sample: PBMCs from blood, taken about 40 days after vaccination. CDR3 region: CASSLARLTQYF. CDR3 DNA: TGTGCCAGCAGCTTAGCCAGGTTGACGCAGTATTTT. Drawing the rest from reference TRBV7-2 and TRBJ2-3, the complete variable domain is GAGVSQSPSNKVTEKGKDVELRCDPISGHTALYWYRQSLGQGLEFLIYFQGNSAPDKSGLPSDRFSAERTGGSVSTLTIQRTQQEDSAVYLCASSLARLTQYFGPGTRLTVL.